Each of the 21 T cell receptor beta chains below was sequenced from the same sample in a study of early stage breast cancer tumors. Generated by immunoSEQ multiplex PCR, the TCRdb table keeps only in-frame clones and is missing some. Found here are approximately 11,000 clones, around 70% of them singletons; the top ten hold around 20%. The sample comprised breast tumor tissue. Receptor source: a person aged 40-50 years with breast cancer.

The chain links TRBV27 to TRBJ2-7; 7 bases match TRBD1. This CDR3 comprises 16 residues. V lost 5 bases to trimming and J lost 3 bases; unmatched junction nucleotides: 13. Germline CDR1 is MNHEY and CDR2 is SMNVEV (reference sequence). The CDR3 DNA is TGTGCCAGCAGTCGGACAGGTCAGATGGTCGGCTACGAGCAGTACTTC. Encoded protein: CASSRTGQMVGYEQYF.

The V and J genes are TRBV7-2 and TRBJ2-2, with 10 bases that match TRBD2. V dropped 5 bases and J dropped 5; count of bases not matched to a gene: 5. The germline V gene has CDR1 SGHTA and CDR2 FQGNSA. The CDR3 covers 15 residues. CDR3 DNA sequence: TGTGCCAGCAGCGAAGGACTAGCGGCTACCGGGGAGCTGTTTTTT. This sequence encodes CASSEGLAATGELFF.

The CDR3 nucleotides read TGTGCCAGCAGCCATGGACAGGGTTATGGCTACACCTTC. Translation gives CASSHGQGYGYTF. V and J are TRBV4-2 and TRBJ1-2; 8 nucleotides agree with TRBD1. The CDR3 is 13 residues long. V shed 3 bases, J shed 5 bases, and the junction held 2 bases outside the gene matches. The germline CDR1 and CDR2 sequences are LGHNA and YNFKEQ.

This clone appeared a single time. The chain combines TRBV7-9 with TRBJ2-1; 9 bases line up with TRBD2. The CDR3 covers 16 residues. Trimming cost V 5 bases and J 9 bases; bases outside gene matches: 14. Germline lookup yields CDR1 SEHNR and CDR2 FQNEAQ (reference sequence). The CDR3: CASSQQGLAFLSEQFF. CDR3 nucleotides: TGTGCCAGCAGCCAACAGGGACTAGCCTTCCTTAGTGAGCAGTTCTTC.

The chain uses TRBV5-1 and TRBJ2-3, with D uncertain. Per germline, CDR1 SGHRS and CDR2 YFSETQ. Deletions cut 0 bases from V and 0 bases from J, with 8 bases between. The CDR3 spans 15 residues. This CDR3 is CASSLAGGSTDTQYF. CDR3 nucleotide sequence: TGCGCCAGCAGCTTGGCTGGCGGAAGCACAGATACGCAGTATTTT.

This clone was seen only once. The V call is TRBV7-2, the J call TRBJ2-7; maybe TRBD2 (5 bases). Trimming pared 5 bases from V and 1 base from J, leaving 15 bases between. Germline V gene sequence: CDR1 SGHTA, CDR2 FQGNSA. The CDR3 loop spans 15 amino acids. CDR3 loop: CASSLTTSLSYEQYF. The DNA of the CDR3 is TGTGCCAGCAGCCTGACTACCTCCTTATCCTACGAGCAGTACTTC.

CDR3 region: CASSAGQGLTYGYTF. The CDR3 DNA reads as TGCGCCAGCAGCGCGGGACAGGGGTTAACCTATGGCTACACCTTC. The chain joins TRBV5-1 to TRBJ1-2; 10 bases match TRBD1. CDR1 is SGHRS, CDR2 YFSETQ, per germline. Trimming took 4 bases from V and 4 from J; bases not matched to a gene: 7. There are 15 residues in the CDR3.

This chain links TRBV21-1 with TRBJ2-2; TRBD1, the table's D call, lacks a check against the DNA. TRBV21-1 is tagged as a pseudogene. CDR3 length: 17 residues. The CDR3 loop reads CASSTQTGVGLTGELFF. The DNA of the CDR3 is TGTGCCAGCAGCACCCAGACAGGTGTGGGCCTCACCGGGGAGCTGTTTTTT.

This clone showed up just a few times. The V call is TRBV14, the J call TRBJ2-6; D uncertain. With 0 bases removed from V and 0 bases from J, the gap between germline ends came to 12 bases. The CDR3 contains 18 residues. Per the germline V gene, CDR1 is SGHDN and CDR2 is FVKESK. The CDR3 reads CASSQDRTASSGANVLTF. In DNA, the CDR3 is TGTGCCAGCAGCCAAGATCGGACGGCTAGCTCTGGGGCCAACGTCCTGACTTTC.

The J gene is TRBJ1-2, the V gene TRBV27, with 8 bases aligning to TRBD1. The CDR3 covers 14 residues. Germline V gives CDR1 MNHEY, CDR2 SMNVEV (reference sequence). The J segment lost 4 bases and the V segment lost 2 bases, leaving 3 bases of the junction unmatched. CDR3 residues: CASSLDRGGYGYTF. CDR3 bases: TGTGCCAGCAGTTTAGACAGGGGCGGCTATGGCTACACCTTC.

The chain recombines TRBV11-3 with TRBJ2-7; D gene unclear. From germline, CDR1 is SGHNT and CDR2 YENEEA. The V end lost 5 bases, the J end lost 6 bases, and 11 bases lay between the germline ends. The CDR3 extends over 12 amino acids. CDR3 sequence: CASSPGWTEQYF. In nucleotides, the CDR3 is TGTGCCAGCAGCCCCGGTTGGACCGAGCAGTACTTC.

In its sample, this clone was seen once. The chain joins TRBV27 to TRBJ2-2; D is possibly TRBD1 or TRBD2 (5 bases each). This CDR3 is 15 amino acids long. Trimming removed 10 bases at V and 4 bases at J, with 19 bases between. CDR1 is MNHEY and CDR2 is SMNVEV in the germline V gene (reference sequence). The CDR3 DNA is TGTGCCACCCGCACAGCCGGGGCCCCCACCGGGGAGCTGTTTTTT. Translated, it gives CATRTAGAPTGELFF.

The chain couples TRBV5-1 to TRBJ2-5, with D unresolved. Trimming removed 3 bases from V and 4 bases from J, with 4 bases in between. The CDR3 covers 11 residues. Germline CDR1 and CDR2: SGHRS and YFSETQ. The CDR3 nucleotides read TGCGCCAGCAGCTCGTCAGAGACCCAGTACTTC. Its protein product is CASSSSETQYF.

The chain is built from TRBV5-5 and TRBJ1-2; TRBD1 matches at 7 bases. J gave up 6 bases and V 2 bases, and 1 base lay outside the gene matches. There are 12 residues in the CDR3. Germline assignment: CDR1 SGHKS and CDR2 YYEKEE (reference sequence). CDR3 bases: TGTGCCAGCAGCTTCGACAGGGATGGCTACACCTTC. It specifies CASSFDRDGYTF.

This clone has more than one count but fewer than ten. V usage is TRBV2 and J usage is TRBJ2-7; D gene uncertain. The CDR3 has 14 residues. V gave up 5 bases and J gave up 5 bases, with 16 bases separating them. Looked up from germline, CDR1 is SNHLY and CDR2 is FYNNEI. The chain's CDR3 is CASSPLLGSDEQYF. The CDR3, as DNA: TGTGCCAGCAGTCCTCTCTTAGGGTCGGACGAGCAGTACTTC.

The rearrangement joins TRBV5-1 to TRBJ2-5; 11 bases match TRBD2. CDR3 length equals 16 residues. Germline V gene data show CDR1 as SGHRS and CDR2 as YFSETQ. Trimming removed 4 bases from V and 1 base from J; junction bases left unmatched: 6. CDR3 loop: CASSPGLAGLQETQYF. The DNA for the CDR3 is TGCGCCAGCAGCCCCGGACTAGCGGGCCTCCAAGAGACCCAGTACTTC. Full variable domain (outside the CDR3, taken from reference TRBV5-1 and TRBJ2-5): KAGVTQTPRYLIKTRGQQVTLSCSPISGHRSVSWYQQTPGQGLQFLFEYFSETQRNKGNFPGRFSGRQFSNSRSEMNVSTLELGDSALYLCASSPGLAGLQETQYFGPGTRLLVL.

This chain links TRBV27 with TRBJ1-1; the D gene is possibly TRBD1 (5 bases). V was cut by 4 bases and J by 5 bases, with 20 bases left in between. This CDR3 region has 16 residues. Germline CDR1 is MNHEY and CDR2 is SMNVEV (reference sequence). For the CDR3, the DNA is TGTGCCAGCAGTTCCCGCGGGGGGGGGATAGGGACTGAAGCTTTCTTT. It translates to CASSSRGGGIGTEAFF.

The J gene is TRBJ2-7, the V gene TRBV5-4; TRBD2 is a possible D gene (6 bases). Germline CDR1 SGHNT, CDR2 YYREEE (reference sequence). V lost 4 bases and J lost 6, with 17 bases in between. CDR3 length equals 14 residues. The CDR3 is CASSLGGSWSEQYF. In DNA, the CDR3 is TGTGCCAGCAGCCTGGGAGGAAGTTGGTCCGAGCAGTACTTC.

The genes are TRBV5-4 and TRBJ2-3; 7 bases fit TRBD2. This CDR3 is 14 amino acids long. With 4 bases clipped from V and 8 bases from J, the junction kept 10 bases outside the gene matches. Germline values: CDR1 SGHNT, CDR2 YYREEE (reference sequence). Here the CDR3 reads CASSSPGGDRTQYF. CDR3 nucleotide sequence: TGTGCCAGCAGCAGCCCGGGGGGAGATCGTACGCAGTATTTT.

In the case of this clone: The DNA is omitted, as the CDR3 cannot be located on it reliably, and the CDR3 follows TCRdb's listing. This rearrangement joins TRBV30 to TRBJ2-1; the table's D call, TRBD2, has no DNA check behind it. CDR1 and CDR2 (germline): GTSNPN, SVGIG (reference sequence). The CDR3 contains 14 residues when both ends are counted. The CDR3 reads CAFGPGTSGRAGFF.

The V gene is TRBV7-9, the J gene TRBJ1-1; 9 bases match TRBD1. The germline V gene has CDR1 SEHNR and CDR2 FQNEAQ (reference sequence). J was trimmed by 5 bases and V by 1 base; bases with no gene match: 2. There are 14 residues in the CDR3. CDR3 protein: CASSLGQGETEAFF. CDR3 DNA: TGTGCCAGCAGCTTAGGACAGGGGGAAACTGAAGCTTTCTTT.